This TCR beta chain stems from a study of Ad26.COV2.S vaccination and SARS-CoV-2 variants. Study-wide context: By the intramuscular route, Ad26.COV2.S was given once, or twice 56 days apart.

Regarding this clone: Its antigen is not identified.

As to treatment: some 19 received Ad26.COV2.S at low or high dose, single or two shots; about 5 received placebo; per-sample allocation not given. The samples were gathered on day 63 after the first injection of vaccine or placebo. Germline CDR1 SGHAT, CDR2 FQNNGV. The CDR3 is 16 amino acids. V gave up 0 bases and J gave up 0 bases, with 12 bases separating them. Measured with immunoSEQ multiplex PCR; TCRdb has only the in-frame clones, and not every one. Found here are just over 350,000 clones, 85% of them singletons; the top ten hold 3.3%. Study conclusions and caveats: With respect to non-spike TCR breadth, vaccine and placebo recipients were similar. Reported findings describe substantial breadth in spike-specific CD8+ and CD4+ T cell responses following vaccination. Total T cell responses were possibly underestimated by TCR breadth and depth analyses.

The input for sequencing was peripheral blood, taken in a trial of Ad26.COV2.S vaccine versus placebo. The clonotype was recovered from a person between 18 and 65 years old who received the Ad26.COV2.S COVID-19 vaccine or a placebo. The chain uses TRBV11-2 and TRBJ2-7; D is ambiguous. The CDR3 nucleotides read TGTGCCAGCAGCTTAGATTTTAACAGAGGCTCCTACGAGCAGTACTTC. Its protein product is CASSLDFNRGSYEQYF.